A selection of T cell receptor beta chains follows, all from one sample in a study of blood T cell repertoires in COVID-19. TCRdb's copy holds only in-frame clones and misses some; the assay was immunoSEQ multiplex PCR. The sample consists of about 260,000 clones, 85% to 90% of them appearing once. Specimen: PBMCs or T cells enriched from blood (not recorded which). The receptors were gathered from a woman under 30 who had recovered from COVID-19. The CDR3 runs from the conserved cysteine through the conserved F or W. The D gene is left open where the match is weak. Size values are once, few and many counts, or a class for expanded clones, and some rows have none.

j_call	d_call	v_call	clone_size	cdr3_aa	cdr3_nt
TRBJ1-1	.	TRBV6-5	.	CASSYSNMGLNTEAFF	TGTGCCAGCAGTTACTCGAATATGGGCCTGAACACTGAAGCTTTCTTT
TRBJ2-7	.	TRBV11-2	.	CASSLIRSYEQYF	TGTGCCAGCAGCTTAATCAGGTCCTACGAGCAGTACTTC
TRBJ1-4	TRBD1	TRBV19	.	CASTNPTGRQEKLFF	TGTGCCAGTACCAACCCGACAGGGAGGCAAGAAAAACTGTTTTTT
TRBJ2-1	TRBD2	TRBV3-1/TRBV3-2	.	CASSSRGGRDEQFF	TGTGCCAGCAGCTCAAGGGGAGGGAGGGATGAGCAGTTCTTC
TRBJ1-1	TRBD1	TRBV7-9	.	CASSPDRGINTEAFF	TGTGCCAGCAGCCCCGACAGGGGAATTAACACTGAAGCTTTCTTT
TRBJ1-4	TRBD1	TRBV12-5	.	CASGPSRDRVGGEKLFF	TGTGCTAGTGGTCCGTCCCGGGACAGGGTCGGTGGGGAAAAACTGTTTTTT
TRBJ2-5	.	TRBV11-2	once	CASSLLDSGTQYF	TGTGCCAGCAGCCTACTGGACTCGGGGACCCAGTACTTC
TRBJ1-2	.	TRBV11-2	.	CASSRTQTGNYGYTF	TGTGCCAGCAGCCGTACCCAGACAGGCAACTATGGCTACACCTTC
TRBJ1-6	.	TRBV5-8	.	CASSHSYGTPNSPLHF	TGTGCCAGCAGCCATAGCTACGGGACACCGAATTCACCCCTCCACTTT
TRBJ1-4	TRBD1	TRBV27	.	CASSLQGRNEKLFF	TGTGCCAGCAGCCTACAGGGGAGGAATGAAAAACTGTTTTTT
TRBJ2-7	TRBD1	TRBV2	.	CASKRAPTGRNDEQYF	TGTGCCAGCAAGCGCGCTCCGACAGGGCGAAACGACGAGCAGTACTTC
TRBJ1-5	.	TRBV14	.	CASSQDGNQPQHF	TGTGCCAGCAGCCAAGACGGTAATCAGCCCCAGCATTTT
TRBJ2-7	TRBD1	TRBV6-5	.	CASSMPGQTYEQYF	TGTGCCAGCAGTATGCCGGGACAGACCTACGAGCAGTACTTC
TRBJ2-2	TRBD2	TRBV10-3	.	CASRTSGNTGELFF	TGTGCCTCCCGGACTAGCGGGAACACCGGGGAGCTGTTTTTT
TRBJ2-7	.	TRBV15	few	CATSRGLVSSYEQYF	TGTGCCACCAGCAGAGGCCTAGTGTCGTCCTACGAGCAGTACTTC
TRBJ1-2	.	TRBV14	.	CASSPQGAYGYTF	TGTGCCAGCAGTCCACAGGGCGCTTACGGCTACACCTTC
TRBJ1-5	.	TRBV7-2	.	CASGGFNQPQHF	TGTGCCAGCGGCGGATTCAATCAGCCCCAGCATTTT
TRBJ1-4	.	TRBV9	.	CASSVGVGGSANEKLFF	TGTGCCAGCAGCGTAGGGGTCGGAGGGTCAGCTAATGAAAAACTGTTTTTT
TRBJ1-2	TRBD1	TRBV28	once	CASSSWGQGRGLGGYTF	TGTGCCAGCAGTTCATGGGGACAGGGAAGGGGACTGGGTGGCTACACCTTC
TRBJ2-3	TRBD2	TRBV28	.	CASTSQGLAKDTQYF	TGTGCCAGCACCTCCCAGGGACTAGCTAAAGATACGCAGTATTTT
TRBJ2-7	TRBD1	TRBV27	.	CASSLTVTGDYEQYF	TGTGCCAGCAGTTTAACAGTGACAGGGGACTACGAGCAGTACTTC
TRBJ1-1	.	TRBV20-1	.	CSARGGTEAFF	TGCAGTGCTAGAGGAGGCACTGAAGCTTTCTTT
TRBJ1-2	TRBD1	TRBV27	.	CASSLIGTGGGYTF	TGTGCCAGCAGTTTGATCGGGACAGGGGGCGGCTACACCTTC
TRBJ1-1	TRBD1	TRBV19	.	CASIGAWGQGSTEAFF	TGTGCCAGTATCGGGGCGTGGGGACAGGGAAGTACTGAAGCTTTCTTT
TRBJ2-3	TRBD2	TRBV27	.	CASSLLAGGGTDTQYF	TGTGCCAGCAGTTTACTAGCGGGGGGCGGGACAGATACGCAGTATTTT
TRBJ1-2	.	TRBV2	.	CASRTDTTSSYGYTF	TGTGCCAGCAGGACGGACACCACCTCCTCCTATGGCTACACCTTC
TRBJ2-7	.	TRBV5-1	.	CASRQGYEQYF	TGCGCCAGCAGACAGGGTTACGAGCAGTACTTC
TRBJ1-2	.	TRBV5-1	once	CASSTGRGYTF	TGCGCCAGCAGCACGGGTAGGGGCTACACCTTC
TRBJ1-2	.	TRBV28	.	CASSPGAGLHYGYTF	TGTGCCAGCAGTCCTGGGGCAGGGTTACACTATGGCTACACCTTC
TRBJ1-6	.	TRBV7-8	.	CASSWGQRGSYNSPLHF	TGTGCCAGCAGCTGGGGACAACGCGGTTCTTATAATTCACCCCTCCACTTT
TRBJ2-7	TRBD2	TRBV5-6	.	CASSPRRAGGTSYEQYF	TGTGCCAGCAGCCCCAGGCGGGCGGGGGGCACGTCCTACGAGCAGTACTTC
TRBJ2-1	TRBD2	TRBV7-9	.	CASSLDAAGLYNEQFF	TGTGCCAGCAGCTTAGACGCAGCGGGACTCTACAATGAGCAGTTCTTC
TRBJ2-3	TRBD2	TRBV10-1	.	CASSESLAGGPDTQYF	TGCGCCAGCAGTGAGTCTCTAGCGGGGGGGCCAGATACGCAGTATTTT
TRBJ1-3	.	TRBV7-7	.	CASKGGSAENTIYF	TGTGCTAGCAAAGGAGGATCGGCGGAAAACACCATATATTTT
TRBJ1-5	TRBD1	TRBV28	.	CASGQVDRYSNQPQHF	TGTGCCAGCGGACAGGTCGACAGGTATAGCAATCAGCCCCAGCATTTT
TRBJ2-2	.	TRBV7-7	.	CASSSTETGELFF	TGTGCTAGCAGCTCGACAGAGACCGGGGAGCTGTTTTTT
TRBJ1-1	.	TRBV11-2	.	CASSLDRRALREAFF	TGTGCCAGCAGCTTAGATCGGCGGGCACTTAGGGAAGCTTTCTTT
TRBJ1-6	TRBD1	TRBV6-6	.	CASSSPGQGPSPLHF	TGTGCCAGCAGCTCCCCGGGACAGGGCCCTTCACCCCTCCACTTT
TRBJ1-6	.	TRBV11-3	few	CASSTGSPNSPLHF	TGTGCCAGCAGCACGGGAAGCCCAAATTCACCCCTCCACTTT
TRBJ2-1	TRBD2	TRBV9	.	CASSHSGGAINEQFF	TGTGCCAGCAGCCATAGCGGGGGGGCAATCAATGAGCAGTTCTTC
TRBJ2-1	.	TRBV11-2	once	CASTPTWQNEQFF	TGTGCCAGCACCCCAACCTGGCAGAATGAGCAGTTCTTC
TRBJ1-5	.	TRBV19	.	CASTGLYSNQPQHF	TGTGCCAGTACAGGTCTTTATAGCAATCAGCCCCAGCATTTT
TRBJ1-1	.	TRBV28	once	CASPPPADIGNTEAFF	TGTGCCAGCCCTCCCCCAGCAGACATCGGAAACACTGAAGCTTTCTTT
TRBJ2-2	.	TRBV2	.	CASSEGTGSYGELFF	TGTGCCAGCAGTGAAGGAACCGGGAGCTACGGGGAGCTGTTTTTT
TRBJ2-2	TRBD1	TRBV23-1	.	CASGDRKGTGELFF	TGCGCCAGCGGGGACAGAAAGGGCACCGGGGAGCTGTTTTTT
TRBJ1-4	TRBD1	TRBV5-1	.	CASSFGSTDRGGEKLFF	TGCGCCAGCAGCTTCGGATCCACCGACAGGGGCGGGGAAAAACTGTTTTTT
TRBJ2-3	.	TRBV7-9	.	CASSKGDFSTDTQYF	TGTGCCAGCAGTAAGGGGGATTTTAGCACAGATACGCAGTATTTT
TRBJ2-1	.	TRBV2	.	CASSEIYALGSYNEQFF	TGTGCCAGCAGTGAAATATACGCTCTAGGCTCCTACAATGAGCAGTTCTTC
TRBJ1-5	TRBD1	TRBV30	.	CAWSGGTGGQPQHF	TGTGCCTGGAGTGGAGGAACAGGGGGACAGCCCCAGCATTTT
TRBJ1-1	TRBD1	TRBV6-2/TRBV6-3	.	CASSYSDREGAFF	TGTGCCAGCAGTTACTCGGACAGGGAGGGGGCTTTCTTT
TRBJ2-3	TRBD1	TRBV5-1	.	CASSVTGVTTDTQYF	TGCGCCAGCAGCGTTACAGGGGTGACGACAGATACGCAGTATTTT
TRBJ2-3	TRBD2	TRBV5-1	.	CASSLDRLAGGPTDTQYF	TGCGCCAGCAGCTTGGACCGACTAGCGGGGGGGCCTACAGATACGCAGTATTTT
TRBJ1-1	.	TRBV2	.	CASNGRMGVNTEAFF	TGTGCCAGCAATGGGAGGATGGGGGTGAACACTGAAGCTTTCTTT
TRBJ2-5	TRBD1	TRBV27	.	CASSSRGRETQYF	TGTGCCAGCAGTTCCAGGGGGCGGGAGACCCAGTACTTC
TRBJ2-2	TRBD1	TRBV28	once	CASSLPTGGEAGELFF	TGTGCCAGCAGTCTACCGACAGGGGGCGAGGCCGGGGAGCTGTTTTTT
TRBJ1-2	.	TRBV30	once	CAHVVGHGYTF	TGTGCTCACGTGGTGGGGCATGGCTACACCTTC
TRBJ2-2	.	TRBV7-9	.	CASSLALGGGPNTGELFF	TGTGCCAGCAGCTTAGCCTTAGGAGGGGGCCCGAACACCGGGGAGCTGTTTTTT
TRBJ1-1	.	TRBV4-2	.	CASSQGSRNTEAFF	TGTGCCAGCAGCCAAGGTAGCAGGAACACTGAAGCTTTCTTT
TRBJ1-2	TRBD1	TRBV6-5	.	CASRGTGSGYGYTF	TGTGCCAGCAGGGGGACAGGGAGTGGCTATGGCTACACCTTC
TRBJ2-1	.	TRBV12-3/TRBV12-4	.	CASSPQDNEQFF	TGTGCCAGCAGCCCGCAGGACAATGAGCAGTTCTTC